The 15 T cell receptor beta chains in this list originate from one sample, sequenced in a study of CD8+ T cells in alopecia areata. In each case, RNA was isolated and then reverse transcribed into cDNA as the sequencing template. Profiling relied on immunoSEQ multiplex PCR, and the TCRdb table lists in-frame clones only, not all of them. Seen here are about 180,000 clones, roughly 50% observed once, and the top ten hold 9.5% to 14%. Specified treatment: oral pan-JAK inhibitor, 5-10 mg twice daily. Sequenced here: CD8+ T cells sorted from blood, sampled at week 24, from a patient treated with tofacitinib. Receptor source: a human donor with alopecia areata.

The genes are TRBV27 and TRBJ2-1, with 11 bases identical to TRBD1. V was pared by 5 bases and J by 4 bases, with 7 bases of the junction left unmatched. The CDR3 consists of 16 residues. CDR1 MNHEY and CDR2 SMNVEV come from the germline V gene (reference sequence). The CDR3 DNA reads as TGTGCCAGCAGTCCCATAGGACAGGGGGCTTACAATGAGCAGTTCTTC. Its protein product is CASSPIGQGAYNEQFF.

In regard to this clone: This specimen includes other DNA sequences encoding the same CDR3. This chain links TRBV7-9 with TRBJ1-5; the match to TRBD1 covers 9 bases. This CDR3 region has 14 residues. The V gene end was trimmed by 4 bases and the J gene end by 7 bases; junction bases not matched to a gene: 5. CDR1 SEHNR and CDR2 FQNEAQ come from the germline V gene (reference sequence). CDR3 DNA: TGTGCCAGCAGCTCCACAGGGGGCGGACAGCCCCAGCATTTT. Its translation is CASSSTGGGQPQHF.

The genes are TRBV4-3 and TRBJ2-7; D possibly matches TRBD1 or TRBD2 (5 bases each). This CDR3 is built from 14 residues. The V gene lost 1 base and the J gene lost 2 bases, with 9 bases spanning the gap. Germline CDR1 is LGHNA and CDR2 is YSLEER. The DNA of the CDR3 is TGCGCCAGCAGCCAAGCGCAGGGACCCTACGAGCAGTACTTC. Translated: CASSQAQGPYEQYF.

CDR3 residues: CASSFGGRTEQFF. In nucleotides, the CDR3 is TGTGCCAGCAGTTTCGGGGGACGTACAGAGCAGTTCTTC. The V and J genes are TRBV27 and TRBJ2-1; a possible D gene is TRBD2 (6 bases). The CDR3 sequence is 13 residues long. Germline assignment: CDR1 MNHEY and CDR2 SMNVEV (reference sequence). Trimming removed 3 bases from V and 10 bases from J, with 13 bases in between.

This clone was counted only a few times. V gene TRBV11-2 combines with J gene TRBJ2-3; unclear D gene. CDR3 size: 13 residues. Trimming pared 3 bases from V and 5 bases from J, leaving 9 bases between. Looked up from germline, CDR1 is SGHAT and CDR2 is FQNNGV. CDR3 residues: CASSLIYRDTQYF. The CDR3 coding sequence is TGTGCCAGCAGCTTGATTTATCGAGATACGCAGTATTTT.

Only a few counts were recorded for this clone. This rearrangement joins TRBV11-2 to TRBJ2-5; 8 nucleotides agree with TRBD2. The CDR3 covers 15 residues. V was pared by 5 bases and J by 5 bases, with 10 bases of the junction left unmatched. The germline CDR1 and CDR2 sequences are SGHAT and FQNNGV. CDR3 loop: CASSASGGRAETQYF. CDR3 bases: TGTGCCAGCAGCGCGAGCGGGGGCCGAGCGGAGACCCAGTACTTC.

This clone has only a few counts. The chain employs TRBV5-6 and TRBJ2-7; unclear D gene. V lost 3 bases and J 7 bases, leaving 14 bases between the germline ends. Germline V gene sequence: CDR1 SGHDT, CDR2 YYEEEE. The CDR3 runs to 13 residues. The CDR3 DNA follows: TGTGCCAGCAGCTCTGGCGGTCTGGGGGAGCAGTACTTC. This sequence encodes CASSSGGLGEQYF.

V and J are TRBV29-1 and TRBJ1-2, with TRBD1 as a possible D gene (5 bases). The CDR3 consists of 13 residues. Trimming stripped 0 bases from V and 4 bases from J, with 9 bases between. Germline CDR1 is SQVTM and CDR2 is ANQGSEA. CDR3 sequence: CSVEERQGYGYTF. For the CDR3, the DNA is TGCAGCGTTGAAGAGCGGCAGGGCTATGGCTACACCTTC.

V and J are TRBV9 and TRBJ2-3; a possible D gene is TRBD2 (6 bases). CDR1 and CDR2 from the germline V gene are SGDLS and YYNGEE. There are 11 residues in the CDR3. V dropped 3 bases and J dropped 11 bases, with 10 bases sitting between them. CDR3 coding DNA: TGTGCCAGCAGCGGCGTGGGGGGGCAGTATTTT. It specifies CASSGVGGQYF.

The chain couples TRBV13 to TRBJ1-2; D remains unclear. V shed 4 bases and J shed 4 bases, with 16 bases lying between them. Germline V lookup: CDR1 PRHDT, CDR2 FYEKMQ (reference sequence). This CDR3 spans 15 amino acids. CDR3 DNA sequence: TGTGCCAGCAGCTCTCTTCCCCCGGACTTCTATGGCTACACCTTC. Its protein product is CASSSLPPDFYGYTF.

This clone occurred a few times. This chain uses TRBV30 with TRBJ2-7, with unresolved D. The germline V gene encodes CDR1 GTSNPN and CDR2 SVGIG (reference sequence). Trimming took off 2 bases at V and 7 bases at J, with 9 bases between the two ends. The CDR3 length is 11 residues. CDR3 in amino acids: CAWSRPREQYF. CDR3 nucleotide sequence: TGTGCCTGGAGTCGACCGAGGGAGCAGTACTTC.

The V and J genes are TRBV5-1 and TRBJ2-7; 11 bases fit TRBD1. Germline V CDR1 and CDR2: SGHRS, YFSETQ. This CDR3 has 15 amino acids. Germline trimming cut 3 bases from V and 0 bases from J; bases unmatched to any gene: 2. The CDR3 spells CASSWGTGGSYEQYF. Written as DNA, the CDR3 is TGCGCCAGCAGCTGGGGGACAGGGGGCTCCTACGAGCAGTACTTC.

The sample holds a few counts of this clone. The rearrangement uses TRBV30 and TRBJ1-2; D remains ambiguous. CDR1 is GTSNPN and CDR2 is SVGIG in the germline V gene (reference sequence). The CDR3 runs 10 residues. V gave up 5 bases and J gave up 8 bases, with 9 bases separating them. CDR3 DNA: TGTGCCTGGGCCGGGTCCGGCTACACCTTC. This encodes CAWAGSGYTF.

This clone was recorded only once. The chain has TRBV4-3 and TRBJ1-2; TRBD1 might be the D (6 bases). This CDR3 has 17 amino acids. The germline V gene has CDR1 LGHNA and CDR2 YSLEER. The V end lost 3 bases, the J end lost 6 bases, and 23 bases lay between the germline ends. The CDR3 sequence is CASSQSQGLTWGDGYTF. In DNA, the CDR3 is TGCGCCAGCAGCCAGTCGCAGGGGCTGACCTGGGGGGATGGCTACACCTTC.

The CDR3 sequence is CASSPDPGADTQYF. The CDR3 DNA follows: TGCGCCAGCAGCCCAGATCCTGGGGCAGATACGCAGTATTTT. This chain connects TRBV4-1 to TRBJ2-3; D is ambiguous. This CDR3 has 14 residues. CDR1 is MGHRA and CDR2 is YSYEKL in the germline V gene. V gave up 4 bases and J gave up 4 bases, with 12 bases separating them.